This passage covers 27 T cell receptor beta chains from one sample sequenced in a study of blood T cell repertoires in COVID-19. Assay used: immunoSEQ multiplex PCR; TCRdb lists only in-frame clones, some missing. The repertoire holds about 210,000 clones, with about 88% as singletons. The sequencing sample was made of peripheral blood. Receptors originate from an older man with acute or convalescent COVID-19.

This clone is a singleton in its sample. The chain employs TRBV29-1 and TRBJ2-3; D is undetermined. V was pared by 7 bases and J by 1 base, with 18 bases between. This CDR3 contains 15 residues. Germline CDR1 reads SQVTM; CDR2 reads ANQGSEA. CDR3 in DNA: TGCAGCGCCGCTTCTGATGGGCTGGGCACAGATACGCAGTATTTT. Its protein product is CSAASDGLGTDTQYF.

This clone was seen once. The CDR3 reads CASSPNTSPRNEQFF. In DNA form, the CDR3 reads TGTGCCAGCAGCCCAAACACCTCACCCAGGAATGAGCAGTTCTTC. The rearrangement links TRBV2 to TRBJ2-1; D gene ambiguous. Trimming took off 6 bases at V and 7 bases at J, with 19 bases between the two ends. The CDR3 is 15 residues long. The germline gives CDR1 SNHLY, CDR2 FYNNEI.

J is TRBJ1-2 and V is TRBV5-6; weak D call: TRBD1 (6 bases). The CDR3 is 15 amino acids. The V end was cut by 1 base, the J end by 2 bases, with 12 bases between. Germline CDR1 and CDR2: SGHDT and YYEEEE. The DNA of the CDR3 is TGTGCCAGCAGCTTGAATAACAGGGAGAACTATGGCTACACCTTC. This gives the protein CASSLNNRENYGYTF.

The chain combines TRBV5-4 with TRBJ1-2; 7 bases are a match to TRBD1. Germline lookup yields CDR1 SGHNT and CDR2 YYREEE (reference sequence). The V segment lost 6 bases and the J segment 4 bases; nucleotides outside the gene matches: 12. The CDR3 contains 15 residues. The CDR3 sequence: CASTLTGSGLYGYTF. Written as DNA, the CDR3 is TGTGCCAGCACGTTGACAGGGAGTGGCCTCTATGGCTACACCTTC.

This chain links TRBV5-1 with TRBJ2-1, with D tentatively TRBD1 (6 bases). Germline V gives CDR1 SGHRS, CDR2 YFSETQ. This CDR3 is 16 amino acids long. V was trimmed by 3 bases and J by 1 base, leaving 14 bases between them. The DNA of the CDR3 is TGCGCCAGCAGCTCCGGACAGCTAGGGTCCTACAATGAGCAGTTCTTC. The encoded protein is CASSSGQLGSYNEQFF. The full variable domain, in which reference TRBV5-1 and TRBJ2-1 provide the parts outside the CDR3, is KAGVTQTPRYLIKTRGQQVTLSCSPISGHRSVSWYQQTPGQGLQFLFEYFSETQRNKGNFPGRFSGRQFSNSRSEMNVSTLELGDSALYLCASSSGQLGSYNEQFFGPGTRLTVL.

The chain is built from TRBV25-1 and TRBJ1-5, with D hard to call. V lost 3 bases and J 6 bases, leaving 12 bases between the germline ends. The CDR3 spans 14 residues. Germline lookup yields CDR1 MGHDK and CDR2 SYGVNS. The CDR3 loop reads CASSDNLSRQPQHF. The DNA for the CDR3 is TGTGCCAGCAGTGATAATCTCAGTCGTCAGCCCCAGCATTTT.

The chain employs TRBV7-2 and TRBJ2-3, with a possible D match to TRBD2 (5 bases). Germline V gene data show CDR1 as SGHTA and CDR2 as FQGNSA. This CDR3 comprises 14 residues. V was cut by 4 bases and J by 6 bases, with 14 bases left in between. The CDR3 nucleotides are TGTGCCAGCAGCTCTCGACCGCGAGGGGATACGCAGTATTTT. Translation: CASSSRPRGDTQYF. The entire variable domain, with the rest obtained from reference TRBV7-2 and TRBJ2-3, is as follows: GAGVSQSPSNKVTEKGKDVELRCDPISGHTALYWYRQSLGQGLEFLIYFQGNSAPDKSGLPSDRFSAERTGGSVSTLTIQRTQQEDSAVYLCASSSRPRGDTQYFGPGTRLTVL.

This chain links TRBV5-1 with TRBJ1-1, with D maybe TRBD1 (6 bases). The V gene lost 4 bases and the J gene lost 1 base, with 11 bases spanning the gap. The CDR3 contains 14 residues. CDR1 SGHRS and CDR2 YFSETQ come from the germline V gene. The DNA of the CDR3 is TGCGCCAGCAGCCAAGACAGGAGGAACACTGAAGCTTTCTTT. Translating it yields CASSQDRRNTEAFF.

The chain combines TRBV5-1 with TRBJ1-2; 8 positions match TRBD1. There are 15 residues in the CDR3. CDR1 is SGHRS, CDR2 YFSETQ, per germline. V shed 0 bases and J 6 bases; nucleotides not matched to a gene: 7. The CDR3 DNA is TGCGCCAGCAGCTTGGCCGGACAGGGCTTGGATGGCTACACCTTC. Amino acid sequence: CASSLAGQGLDGYTF.

J is TRBJ1-1 and V is TRBV5-6; D gene uncertain. The CDR3 covers 14 residues. Germline lookup yields CDR1 SGHDT and CDR2 YYEEEE. Trimming pared 2 bases from V and 0 bases from J, leaving 8 bases between. DNA of the CDR3: TGTGCCAGCAGCTTTGACATCGTGAACACTGAAGCTTTCTTT. This encodes CASSFDIVNTEAFF.

The sample holds a few counts of this clone. J is TRBJ1-3 and V is TRBV18; D remains unclear. This CDR3 contains 16 residues. Germline V lookup: CDR1 KGHSH, CDR2 LQKENI. Trimming left V 2 bases short and J 0 bases short, with 11 bases between. The CDR3 DNA sequence: TGTGCCAGCTCACCAATCGAGAGCCCCTCTGGAAACACCATATATTTT. Protein sequence: CASSPIESPSGNTIYF.

CDR3 coding DNA: TGTGCCAGCAGCTTGACAGGGTTGGGCAATCAGCCCCAGCATTTT. This encodes CASSLTGLGNQPQHF. The rearrangement uses TRBV11-2 and TRBJ1-5; TRBD1 aligns across 7 bases. Germline CDR1 is SGHAT and CDR2 is FQNNGV. The V segment lost 3 bases and the J segment 2 bases; nucleotides outside the gene matches: 4. There are 15 residues in the CDR3.

The chain links TRBV10-3 to TRBJ2-2; TRBD2 might be the D (6 bases). V lost 1 base to trimming and J lost 3 bases, with 9 bases between them. In germline, CDR1 is ENHRY, CDR2 SYGVKD. The CDR3 sequence is 15 residues long. CDR3: CAISEWRADTGELFF. DNA of the CDR3: TGTGCCATCAGTGAGTGGAGGGCCGACACCGGGGAGCTGTTTTTT.

The rearrangement links TRBV24-1 to TRBJ2-2, with a tentative D call TRBD2 (6 bases). The V gene's germline CDR1 is KGHDR and CDR2 SFDVKD. The CDR3 contains 15 residues. Trimming pared 5 bases from V and 2 bases from J, leaving 11 bases between. The CDR3 loop is CATSGTGGNTGELFF. Here the CDR3 DNA reads TGTGCCACCAGTGGCACCGGGGGAAACACCGGGGAGCTGTTTTTT.

The chain is built from TRBV11-2 and TRBJ2-5; possible D gene TRBD1, 8 bases. Germline CDR1 is SGHAT and CDR2 is FQNNGV. The V and J ends lost 6 bases and 6 bases respectively, with 23 bases between them. This CDR3 is 16 amino acids long. The CDR3 nucleotides read TGTGCCAGCAGGAAAAACAGGGGGGGGACCCCTAAGACCCAGTACTTC. This translates into CASRKNRGGTPKTQYF.

The chain employs TRBV5-1 and TRBJ1-2; D unclear. The CDR3 is 16 residues long. Trimming took off 4 bases at V and 2 bases at J, with 18 bases between the two ends. CDR1 SGHRS and CDR2 YFSETQ come from the germline V gene. As DNA, the CDR3 is TGCGCCAGCAGCCCCAGTCGGGATGGTGTGAACTATGGCTACACCTTC. This sequence encodes CASSPSRDGVNYGYTF. Based on the CDR3 plus reference TRBV5-1 and TRBJ1-2, the full variable domain is KAGVTQTPRYLIKTRGQQVTLSCSPISGHRSVSWYQQTPGQGLQFLFEYFSETQRNKGNFPGRFSGRQFSNSRSEMNVSTLELGDSALYLCASSPSRDGVNYGYTFGSGTRLTVV.

The chain combines TRBV9 with TRBJ2-5; 11 bases are a match to TRBD2. CDR1 is SGDLS, CDR2 YYNGEE, per germline. The CDR3 covers 17 residues. Germline trimming cut 4 bases from V and 4 bases from J; bases unmatched to any gene: 12. The CDR3: CASSWGGGLAEGETQYF. CDR3 in DNA: TGTGCCAGCAGCTGGGGTGGGGGACTAGCGGAAGGAGAGACCCAGTACTTC.

The rearrangement uses TRBV3-1 (or the pseudogene TRBV3-2) and TRBJ2-3; 9 bases match TRBD1. This CDR3 comprises 18 residues. Per germline, CDR1 LGHDT and CDR2 YNNKEL (reference sequence). The V gene end was trimmed by 2 bases and the J gene end by 2 bases; junction bases not matched to a gene: 11. The CDR3 here is CASSQYSPGQGSTDTQYF. The CDR3 nucleotides are TGTGCCAGCAGCCAATATAGCCCGGGACAGGGATCCACAGATACGCAGTATTTT.

The rearrangement uses TRBV9 and TRBJ1-4; 10 nucleotides align to TRBD1. This CDR3 comprises 14 residues. The junction had 4 bases not matched to a gene; V was cut back by 3 bases and J by 8 bases. The germline V gene encodes CDR1 SGDLS and CDR2 YYNGEE. The CDR3 DNA reads as TGTGCCAGCAGCGCCGGGACAGGGGTCGAAAAACTGTTTTTT. Encoded protein: CASSAGTGVEKLFF.

The genes are TRBV4-2 and TRBJ2-5; TRBD1 is a possible D gene (6 bases). The germline gives CDR1 LGHNA, CDR2 YNFKEQ. V was clipped by 1 base and J by 5 bases, with 11 bases between them. This CDR3 is built from 14 residues. The CDR3 region is CASSQGAGDETQYF. The CDR3 bases are TGTGCCAGCAGCCAAGGGGCAGGGGACGAGACCCAGTACTTC.

This clone was recorded only once. The chain recombines TRBV27 with TRBJ2-3, with TRBD1 as a possible D gene (5 bases). This CDR3 has 14 amino acids. The V gene's germline CDR1 is MNHEY and CDR2 SMNVEV (reference sequence). With 5 bases removed from V and 5 bases from J, the gap between germline ends came to 14 bases. The CDR3 spells CASSGEGRGDTQYF. The CDR3 DNA reads as TGTGCCAGCAGTGGGGAAGGTAGGGGAGATACGCAGTATTTT.

The gene calls are TRBV5-5 and TRBJ2-2; 9 positions match TRBD1. Germline trimming cut 4 bases from V and 5 bases from J; bases unmatched to any gene: 6. This CDR3 contains 15 residues. CDR1 SGHKS and CDR2 YYEKEE come from the germline V gene (reference sequence). As DNA, the CDR3 is TGTGCCAGCAGCCGGACAGGGGCCCTAACCGGGGAGCTGTTTTTT. Encoded protein: CASSRTGALTGELFF.

J is TRBJ2-1 and V is TRBV6-5; 13 nucleotides match TRBD2. Germline V gene sequence: CDR1 MNHEY, CDR2 SVGAGI. With V trimmed by 6 bases and J by 10 bases, 6 bases remained unmatched. The CDR3 spans 14 residues. The DNA of the CDR3 is TGTGCCAGCAGCCGGGGACTAGCGGGAAGGGAGCAGTTCTTC. Translated: CASSRGLAGREQFF.

CDR3: CASSISLAAYNEQFF. The CDR3 bases are TGTGCCAGTAGTATTAGTCTAGCGGCCTACAATGAGCAGTTCTTC. The chain carries TRBV19 and TRBJ2-1, with 7 bases fitting TRBD2. The trim removed 3 bases at V and 2 bases at J, leaving 4 bases unmatched. This CDR3 spans 15 amino acids. The germline gives CDR1 LNHDA, CDR2 SQIVND (reference sequence).

CDR3 DNA sequence: TGTGCCACCAGTGATTCTCGGACAGGGGGCGCGGATGGCTACACCTTC. Translation: CATSDSRTGGADGYTF. The V and J genes are TRBV24-1 and TRBJ1-2, with 11 bases lining up with TRBD1. Germline values: CDR1 KGHDR, CDR2 SFDVKD. V lost 2 bases and J lost 6; bases outside the gene matches: 7. CDR3 length: 16 amino acids.

The rearrangement uses TRBV25-1 and TRBJ1-2, with TRBD1 matching 7 bases. Looked up from germline, CDR1 is MGHDK and CDR2 is SYGVNS. The V gene end was trimmed by 2 bases and the J gene end by 6 bases; junction bases not matched to a gene: 12. This CDR3 spans 16 amino acids. The CDR3 spells CASSEPLGGRINGYTF. CDR3 DNA sequence: TGTGCCAGCAGTGAACCTTTAGGGGGCAGGATTAATGGCTACACCTTC.

In regard to this clone: The sample has other DNA sequences that encode this CDR3 too. The chain is built from TRBV7-2 and TRBJ1-1; D perhaps matches TRBD1 (5 bases). This CDR3 has 14 amino acids. Trimming stripped 3 bases from V and 0 bases from J, with 8 bases between. Looked up from germline, CDR1 is SGHTA and CDR2 is FQGNSA. In DNA form, the CDR3 reads TGTGCCAGCAGCTTCGGACAATTGAACACTGAAGCTTTCTTT. Protein: CASSFGQLNTEAFF. Complete variable domain (other parts from reference TRBV7-2 and TRBJ1-1): GAGVSQSPSNKVTEKGKDVELRCDPISGHTALYWYRQSLGQGLEFLIYFQGNSAPDKSGLPSDRFSAERTGGSVSTLTIQRTQQEDSAVYLCASSFGQLNTEAFFGQGTRLTVV.